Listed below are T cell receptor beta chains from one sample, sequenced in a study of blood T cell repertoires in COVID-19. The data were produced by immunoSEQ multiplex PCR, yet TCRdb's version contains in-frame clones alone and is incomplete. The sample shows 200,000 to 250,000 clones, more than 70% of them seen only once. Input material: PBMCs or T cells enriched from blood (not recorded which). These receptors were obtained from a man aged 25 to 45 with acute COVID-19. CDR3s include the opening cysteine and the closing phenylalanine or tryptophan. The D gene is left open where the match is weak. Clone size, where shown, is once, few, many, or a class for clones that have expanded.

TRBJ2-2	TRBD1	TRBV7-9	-	CASSTRQGALTGELFF	TGTGCCAGCAGCACCCGACAGGGGGCCTTAACCGGGGAGCTGTTTTTT
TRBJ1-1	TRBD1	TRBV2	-	CASSRQGGTTEAFF	TGTGCCAGCAGTCGACAGGGGGGAACCACTGAAGCTTTCTTT
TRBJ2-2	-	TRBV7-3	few	CASSTQGTGELFF	TGTGCCAGCAGCACCCAGGGGACCGGGGAGCTGTTTTTT
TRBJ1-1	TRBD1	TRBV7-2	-	CASSLVGQGLAFF	TGTGCCAGCAGCTTAGTAGGACAGGGGCTCGCTTTCTTT
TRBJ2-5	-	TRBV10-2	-	CASSQGGETQYF	TGCGCCAGTTCTCAGGGGGGAGAGACCCAGTACTTC
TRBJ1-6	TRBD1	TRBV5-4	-	CASKRDRGNNSPLHF	TGTGCCAGCAAAAGGGACAGGGGAAATAATTCACCCCTCCACTTT
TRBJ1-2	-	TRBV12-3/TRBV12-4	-	CASNHQGSGYTF	TGTGCCAGCAATCACCAGGGTAGTGGCTACACCTTC
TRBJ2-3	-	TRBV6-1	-	CASSEAGLAPTAGTDTQYF	TGTGCCAGCAGTGAAGCGGGGCTAGCGCCTACGGCGGGCACAGATACGCAGTATTTT
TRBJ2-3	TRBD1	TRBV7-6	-	CASSLLAGGPDTQYF	TGTGCCAGCAGCTTATTGGCAGGGGGCCCAGATACGCAGTATTTT
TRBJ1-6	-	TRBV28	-	CASTRGGSSYNSPLHF	TGTGCCAGCACCCGGGGGGGGAGCTCCTATAATTCACCCCTCCACTTT
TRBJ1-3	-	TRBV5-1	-	CASSIQGSGNTIYF	TGCGCCAGCAGCATCCAGGGTTCCGGAAACACCATATATTTT
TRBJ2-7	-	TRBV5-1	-	CASSRGGSYEQYF	TGCGCCAGCAGCCGCGGAGGGTCCTACGAGCAGTACTTC
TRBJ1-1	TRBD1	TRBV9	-	CASSPDRGRGTEAFF	TGTGCCAGCAGCCCAGACAGGGGGCGGGGCACTGAAGCTTTCTTT
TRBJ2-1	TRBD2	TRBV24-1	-	CAVGLAGESYNEQFF	TGTGCCGTGGGACTAGCGGGGGAATCCTACAATGAGCAGTTCTTC
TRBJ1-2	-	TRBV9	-	CASSSGVRYTF	TGTGCCAGCAGCTCGGGAGTCCGCTACACCTTC
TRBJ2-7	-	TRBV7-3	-	CASSLLTGGEQYF	TGTGCCAGCAGCCTTTTGACAGGAGGCGAGCAGTACTTC
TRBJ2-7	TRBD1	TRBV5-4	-	CASSLDRGSTYEQYF	TGTGCCAGCAGCTTGGACAGGGGGAGTACCTACGAGCAGTACTTC
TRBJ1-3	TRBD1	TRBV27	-	CASSQEQGDTRNTIYF	TGTGCCAGCAGCCAAGAACAGGGGGATACAAGAAACACCATATATTTT
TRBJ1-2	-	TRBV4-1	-	CASSQDFIEGVEGYTF	TGCGCCAGCAGCCAAGATTTTATCGAAGGGGTAGAGGGCTACACCTTC
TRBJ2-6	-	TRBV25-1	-	CASSEFLGGANVLTF	TGTGCCAGCAGTGAATTCCTTGGCGGGGCCAACGTCCTGACTTTC
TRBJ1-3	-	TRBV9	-	CASSVSGTGLENTIYF	TGTGCCAGCAGCGTATCAGGGACTGGTCTGGAAAACACCATATATTTT
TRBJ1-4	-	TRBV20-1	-	CSASIDSATNEKLFF	TGCAGTGCTAGTATCGACAGTGCAACTAATGAAAAACTGTTTTTT
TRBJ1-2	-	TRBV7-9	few	CASSLLPNYGYTF	TGTGCCAGCAGCCTACTCCCTAACTATGGCTACACCTTC
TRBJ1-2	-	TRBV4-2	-	CASSQDRQNYGYTF	TGTGCCAGCAGCCAAGATCGACAGAACTATGGCTACACCTTC
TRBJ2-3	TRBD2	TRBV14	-	CASSQDWTSVYRTDTQYF	TGTGCCAGCAGCCAAGATTGGACTAGCGTCTACCGCACAGATACGCAGTATTTT
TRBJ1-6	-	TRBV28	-	CASSPRGGDSSPLHF	TGTGCCAGCAGTCCCCGGGGTGGAGATAGTTCACCCCTCCACTTT
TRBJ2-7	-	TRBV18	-	CASSPLSSYEQYF	TGTGCCAGCTCACCGCTAAGCTCCTACGAGCAGTACTTC
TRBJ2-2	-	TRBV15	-	CATSRGARNTGELFF	TGTGCCACCAGCAGAGGGGCCCGGAACACCGGGGAGCTGTTTTTT
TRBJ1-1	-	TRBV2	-	CASSERSVLEAFF	TGTGCCAGCAGTGAGAGGAGTGTACTTGAAGCTTTCTTT
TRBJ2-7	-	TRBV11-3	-	CASSFRRFDEQYF	TGTGCCAGCAGCTTTCGGAGGTTCGACGAGCAGTACTTC
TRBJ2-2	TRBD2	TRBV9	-	CASTPTSGGPSNTGELFF	TGTGCCAGCACCCCGACTAGCGGGGGGCCCTCGAACACCGGGGAGCTGTTTTTT
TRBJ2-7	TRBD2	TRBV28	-	CASSYSGTSVYEQYF	TGTGCCAGCAGTTACTCCGGGACTAGCGTCTACGAGCAGTACTTC
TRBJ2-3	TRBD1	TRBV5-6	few	CASSLDRGPDTQYF	TGTGCCAGCAGCTTGGACAGGGGTCCAGATACGCAGTATTTT
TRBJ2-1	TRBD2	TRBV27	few	CASSLGLGYNEQFF	TGTGCCAGCAGTTTAGGACTAGGCTACAATGAGCAGTTCTTC
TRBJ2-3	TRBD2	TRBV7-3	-	CASGSGTSGDTDTQYF	TGTGCCAGCGGGTCAGGGACTAGCGGGGACACAGATACGCAGTATTTT
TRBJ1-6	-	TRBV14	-	CASSQHTGSSPLHF	TGTGCCAGCAGCCAACACACAGGGTCTTCACCCCTCCACTTT
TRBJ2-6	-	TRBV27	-	CASSPQGTYGANVLTF	TGTGCCAGCAGTCCACAGGGGACTTATGGGGCCAACGTCCTGACTTTC
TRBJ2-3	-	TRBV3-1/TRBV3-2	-	CASSPDSTGSGDTQYF	TGTGCCAGCAGCCCAGATTCTACAGGGTCGGGAGATACGCAGTATTTT
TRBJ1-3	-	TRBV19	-	CASSIGGDTIYF	TGTGCCAGTAGTATTGGGGGGGACACCATATATTTT
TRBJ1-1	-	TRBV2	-	CASSPRGTGNTEAFF	TGTGCCAGCAGTCCTAGGGGGACCGGGAACACTGAAGCTTTCTTT
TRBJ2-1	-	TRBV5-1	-	CASSLDGNEQFF	TGCGCCAGCAGCTTGGACGGGAATGAGCAGTTCTTC
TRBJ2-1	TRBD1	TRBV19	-	CASSIPTGVVGNEQFF	TGTGCCAGTAGTATACCCACAGGGGTGGTGGGTAATGAGCAGTTCTTC
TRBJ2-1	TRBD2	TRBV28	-	CASSSRRGGLNNEQFF	TGTGCCAGCAGTTCCCGTCGGGGGGGCCTGAACAATGAGCAGTTCTTC
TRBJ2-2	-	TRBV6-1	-	CASSDRGRAGELFF	TGTGCCAGCAGTGACAGGGGCCGGGCCGGGGAGCTGTTTTTT
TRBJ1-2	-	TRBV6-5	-	CASSTDTWNYGYTF	TGTGCCAGCAGTACCGACACCTGGAACTATGGCTACACCTTC
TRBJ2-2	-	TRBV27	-	CASSSGYTGELFF	TGTGCCAGCAGTTCGGGGTACACCGGGGAGCTGTTTTTT
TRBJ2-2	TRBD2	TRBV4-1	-	CASTPAGVDTGELFF	TGCGCCAGCACCCCCGCGGGGGTGGACACCGGGGAGCTGTTTTTT
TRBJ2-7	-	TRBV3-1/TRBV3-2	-	CASSRDTSYEQYF	TGTGCCAGCAGCAGGGACACTTCCTACGAGCAGTACTTC
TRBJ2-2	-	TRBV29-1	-	CSVGLTNTGELFF	TGCAGCGTTGGGCTGACGAACACCGGGGAGCTGTTTTTT
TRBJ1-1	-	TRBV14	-	CASSQVKGTEAFF	TGTGCCAGCAGCCAAGTTAAAGGGACAGAAGCTTTCTTT